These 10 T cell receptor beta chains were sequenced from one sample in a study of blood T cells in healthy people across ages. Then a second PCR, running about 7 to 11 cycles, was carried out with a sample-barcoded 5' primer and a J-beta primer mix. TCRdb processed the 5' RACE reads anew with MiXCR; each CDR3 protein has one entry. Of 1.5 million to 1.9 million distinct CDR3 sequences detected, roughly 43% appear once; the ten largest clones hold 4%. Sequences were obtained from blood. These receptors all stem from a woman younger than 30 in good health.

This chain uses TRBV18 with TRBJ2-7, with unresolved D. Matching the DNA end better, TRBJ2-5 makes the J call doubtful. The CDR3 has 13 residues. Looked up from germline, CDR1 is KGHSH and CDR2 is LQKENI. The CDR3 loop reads CASSPPSSGTQYF. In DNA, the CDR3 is TGTGCCAGCTCACCACCTTCTTCAGGGACCCAGTACTTC.

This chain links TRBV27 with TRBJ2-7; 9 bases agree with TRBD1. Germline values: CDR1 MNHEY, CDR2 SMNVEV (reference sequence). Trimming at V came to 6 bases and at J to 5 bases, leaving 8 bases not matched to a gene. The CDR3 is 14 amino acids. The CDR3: CASRGDRDSDEQYF. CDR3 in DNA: TGTGCCAGCAGAGGGGACAGGGATAGTGACGAGCAGTACTTC.

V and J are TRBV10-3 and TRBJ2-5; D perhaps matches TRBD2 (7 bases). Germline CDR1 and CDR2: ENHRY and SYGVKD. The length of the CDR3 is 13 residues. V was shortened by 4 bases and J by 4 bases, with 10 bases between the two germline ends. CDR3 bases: TGTGCCATCAGTGCGGGGGGCGCAGAGACCCAGTACTTC. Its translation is CAISAGGAETQYF.

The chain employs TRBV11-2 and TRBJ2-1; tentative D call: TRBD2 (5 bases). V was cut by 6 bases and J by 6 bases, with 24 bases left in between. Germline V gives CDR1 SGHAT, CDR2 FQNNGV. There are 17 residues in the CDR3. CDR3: CASSSLWAAQRSNEQFF. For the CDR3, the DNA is TGTGCCAGCAGTTCACTTTGGGCGGCCCAGCGGAGCAATGAGCAGTTCTTC.

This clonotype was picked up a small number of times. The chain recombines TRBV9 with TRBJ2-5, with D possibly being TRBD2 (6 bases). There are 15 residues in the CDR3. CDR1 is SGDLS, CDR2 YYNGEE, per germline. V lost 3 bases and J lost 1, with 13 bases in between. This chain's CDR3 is CASSAGMGLQETQYF. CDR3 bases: TGTGCCAGCAGCGCGGGCATGGGACTCCAAGAGACCCAGTACTTC.

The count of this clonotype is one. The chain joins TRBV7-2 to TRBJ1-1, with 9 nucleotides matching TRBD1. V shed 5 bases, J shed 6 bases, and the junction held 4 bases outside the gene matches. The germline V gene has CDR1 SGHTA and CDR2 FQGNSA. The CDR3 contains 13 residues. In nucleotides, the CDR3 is TGTGCCAGCAGCAGAACAGGGGGCCCTGAAGCTTTCTTT. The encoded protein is CASSRTGGPEAFF.

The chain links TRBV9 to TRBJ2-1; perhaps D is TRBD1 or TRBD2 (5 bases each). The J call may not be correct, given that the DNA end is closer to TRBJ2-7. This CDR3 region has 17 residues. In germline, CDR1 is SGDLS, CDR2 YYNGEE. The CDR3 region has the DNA TGTGCCAGCAGCGTAACCCAAACTAGGGGATCCTACAATGAGCAGTACTTC. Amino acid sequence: CASSVTQTRGSYNEQYF.

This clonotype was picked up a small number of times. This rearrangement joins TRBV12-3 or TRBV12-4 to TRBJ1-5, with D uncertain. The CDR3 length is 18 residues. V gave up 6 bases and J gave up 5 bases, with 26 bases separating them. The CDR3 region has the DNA TGTGCCAGCAGCTTTAGGCAGTGGGTGAAGGAGGGTGATCAGCCCCAGCATTTT. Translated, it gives CASSFRQWVKEGDQPQHF.

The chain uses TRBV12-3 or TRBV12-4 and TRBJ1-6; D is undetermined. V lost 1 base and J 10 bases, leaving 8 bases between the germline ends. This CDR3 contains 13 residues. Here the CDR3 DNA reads TGTGCCAGCAGTTTAGGCCTCGGGTCACCCCTCCACTTT. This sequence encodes CASSLGLGSPLHF.

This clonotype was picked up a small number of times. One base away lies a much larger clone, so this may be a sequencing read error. The CDR3 region is CASSLVTTYEQYF. The CDR3, as DNA: TGTGCCAGCAGTTTAGTGACTACCTACGAGCAGTACTTC. The V gene is TRBV12-3 or TRBV12-4, the J gene TRBJ2-7; D possibly corresponds to TRBD2 (5 bases). Trimming cost V 1 base and J 2 bases, with 6 bases left between them. The CDR3 loop spans 13 amino acids.